Shown below are 21 T cell receptor beta chains from a single sample sequenced in a study of blood T cell repertoires in COVID-19. Sequencing was performed with immunoSEQ multiplex PCR; in TCRdb, only in-frame clones are kept and a portion is missing. The repertoire consists of a few hundred thousand clones, with around 85% occurring once and the leading ten covering around 3.4%. Material: peripheral blood. These receptors were taken from a woman under 30 with acute or convalescent COVID-19.

This chain joins TRBV29-1 and TRBJ2-1, with 14 bases that match TRBD2. Germline CDR1 and CDR2: SQVTM and ANQGSEA. With V trimmed by 3 bases and J by 12 bases, 13 bases remained unmatched. This CDR3 has 16 amino acids. The CDR3: CSVESPGLAGASGQFF. In DNA form, the CDR3 reads TGCAGCGTTGAGTCGCCGGGACTAGCGGGGGCCTCGGGGCAGTTCTTC.

Points on this clone: A much larger clone sits a single nucleotide away, making a read error possible. The gene calls are TRBV5-1 and TRBJ1-1; the D is unclear. Per germline, CDR1 SGHRS and CDR2 YFSETQ. Trimming shortened V by 0 bases and J by 1 base, and 7 bases separated the two germline ends. The CDR3 covers 14 residues. Here the CDR3 reads CASSLAPGNTEAFF. The CDR3 DNA is TGCGCCAGCAGCTTGGCCCCAGGGAACACTGAAGCTTTCTTT. Combining the CDR3 with reference TRBV5-1 and TRBJ1-1 gives the whole variable domain KAGVTQTPRYLIKTRGQQVTLSCSPISGHRSVSWYQQTPGQGLQFLFEYFSETQRNKGNFPGRFSGRQFSNSRSEMNVSTLELGDSALYLCASSLAPGNTEAFFGQGTRLTVV.

The chain uses TRBV6-4 and TRBJ2-1, with 10 bases aligning to TRBD2. Trimming removed 0 bases from V and 10 bases from J; junction bases left unmatched: 6. Germline CDR1 is MRHNA and CDR2 is SNTAGT. This CDR3 contains 15 residues. The CDR3 region has the DNA TGTGCCAGCAGTGACTCGGCTAGCGGGAGCCCCGAGCAGTTCTTC. Residues: CASSDSASGSPEQFF.

The rearrangement joins TRBV11-2 to TRBJ2-7, with TRBD1 identical over 7 bases. The CDR3 extends over 13 amino acids. Germline loops: CDR1 SGHAT, CDR2 FQNNGV. J was trimmed by 5 bases and V by 4 bases; bases with no gene match: 5. The CDR3 bases are TGTGCCAGCAGCTCCCTTGACAGGGACGAGCAGTACTTC. The encoded protein is CASSSLDRDEQYF. Combining the CDR3 with reference TRBV11-2 and TRBJ2-7 gives the whole variable domain EAGVAQSPRYKIIEKRQSVAFWCNPISGHATLYWYQQILGQGPKLLIQFQNNGVVDDSQLPKDRFSAERLKGVDSTLKIQPAKLEDSAVYLCASSSLDRDEQYFGPGTRLTVT.

The V gene is TRBV12-3 or TRBV12-4, the J gene TRBJ2-5, with D hard to call. The length of the CDR3 is 12 residues. The V gene lost 3 bases and the J gene lost 1 base, with 3 bases spanning the gap. The CDR3 DNA is TGTGCCAGCAGTTTGGCCCAAGAGACCCAGTACTTC. Residues: CASSLAQETQYF.

The CDR3 protein is CATSRPGTGKSNYGYTF. As DNA, the CDR3 is TGTGCCACCAGCAGACCCGGGACAGGGAAGAGTAACTATGGCTACACCTTC. V usage is TRBV15 and J usage is TRBJ1-2; 9 bases map to TRBD1. Germline CDR1 LNHNV, CDR2 YYDKDF (reference sequence). The V and J ends lost 2 bases and 1 base, in that order; junction bases with no gene match: 8. The CDR3 consists of 17 residues.

The rearrangement links TRBV6-2 or TRBV6-3 to TRBJ2-7; 7 positions agree with TRBD2. CDR1 is MNHEY, CDR2 SVGEGT, per germline. The V and J ends lost 5 bases and 3 bases, in that order; junction bases with no gene match: 7. The CDR3 extends over 14 amino acids. The DNA for the CDR3 is TGTGCCAGCAGTACCTCTAGCGGTTACTACGAGCAGTACTTC. It specifies CASSTSSGYYEQYF.

This clone was found many times. The chain has TRBV6-1 and TRBJ1-5; D unclear. Germline values: CDR1 MNHNS, CDR2 SASEGT. V gave up 0 bases and J gave up 6 bases, with 12 bases separating them. The CDR3 loop spans 15 amino acids. CDR3 sequence reads: CASSEALRGVQPQHF. In DNA form, the CDR3 reads TGTGCCAGCAGTGAAGCGCTTCGAGGCGTTCAGCCCCAGCATTTT.

This rearrangement joins TRBV27 to TRBJ2-7; no reliable D call. Germline CDR1 reads MNHEY; CDR2 reads SMNVEV (reference sequence). Trimming stripped 3 bases from V and 6 bases from J, with 15 bases between. The CDR3 runs to 14 residues. CDR3 loop: CASSFSPQAFEQYF. Here the CDR3 DNA reads TGTGCCAGCAGTTTCTCCCCCCAGGCCTTCGAGCAGTACTTC.

The chain joins TRBV19 to TRBJ1-1; no firm D call. The CDR3 contains 14 residues. Trimming shortened V by 6 bases and J by 0 bases, and 11 bases separated the two germline ends. The germline gives CDR1 LNHDA, CDR2 SQIVND (reference sequence). The CDR3 region is CASSPLGMNTEAFF. CDR3 bases: TGTGCCAGTAGCCCACTGGGCATGAACACTGAAGCTTTCTTT.

The CDR3 spells CASSPESTGGYGYTF. CDR3 nucleotide sequence: TGTGCCAGCAGCCCAGAATCCACAGGGGGCTATGGCTACACCTTC. V gene TRBV7-6 combines with J gene TRBJ1-2; 8 bases are a match to TRBD1. This CDR3 contains 15 residues. The germline gives CDR1 SGHVS, CDR2 FNYEAQ. With 5 bases clipped from V and 4 bases from J, the junction kept 9 bases outside the gene matches. The full variable domain, rest sourced from reference TRBV7-6 and TRBJ1-2, is GAGVSQSPRYKVTKRGQDVALRCDPISGHVSLYWYRQALGQGPEFLTYFNYEAQQDKSGLPNDRFSAERPEGSISTLTIQRTEQRDSAMYRCASSPESTGGYGYTFGSGTRLTVV.

The chain joins TRBV3-1 (or the pseudogene TRBV3-2) to TRBJ1-6, with TRBD1 identical over 8 bases. Trimming cost V 4 bases and J 7 bases; bases outside gene matches: 15. CDR3 length: 18 residues. Germline CDR1 is LGHDT and CDR2 is YNNKEL (reference sequence). CDR3 in amino acids: CASSLNLRVGQGNSPLHF. For the CDR3, the DNA is TGTGCCAGCAGCCTAAACCTCCGAGTAGGACAGGGAAATTCACCCCTCCACTTT.

The CDR3 region is CASDGGGFGTEAFF. The CDR3 DNA is TGTGCCAGCGATGGGGGCGGGTTCGGCACTGAAGCTTTCTTT. The rearrangement uses TRBV5-8 and TRBJ1-1, with D tentatively TRBD1 (6 bases). Trimming took off 7 bases at V and 4 bases at J, with 17 bases between the two ends. CDR1 and CDR2 from the germline V gene are SGHTS and YDEGEE. This CDR3 region has 14 residues.

The V call is TRBV19, the J call TRBJ1-1, with a tentative D call TRBD1 (5 bases). Trimming took 4 bases from V and 6 from J, leaving 18 bases between them. Germline loops: CDR1 LNHDA, CDR2 SQIVND (reference sequence). This CDR3 contains 15 residues. The CDR3 protein is CASSTPSGGVAEAFF. In nucleotides, the CDR3 is TGTGCCAGTAGTACCCCATCGGGGGGGGTCGCTGAAGCTTTCTTT.

This clone has just a few counts. This rearrangement joins TRBV6-5 to TRBJ1-2; the D gene is possibly TRBD1 (5 bases). The germline V gene encodes CDR1 MNHEY and CDR2 SVGAGI. Trimming took off 6 bases at V and 6 bases at J, with 14 bases between the two ends. This CDR3 region has 13 residues. The CDR3 loop reads CASSRQAGDGYTF. For the CDR3, the DNA is TGTGCCAGCAGCCGGCAGGCGGGGGATGGCTACACCTTC.

A remark on this clone: Sequence at one end of the junction differs from germline and may be a read error. The V and J genes are TRBV12-3 or TRBV12-4 and TRBJ1-2, with TRBD1 matching over 10 bases. The CDR3 runs 13 residues. CDR3 DNA: TGTGTCAGCAGTCCGGGACAGGGGAATGGCTACACCTTC. This codes for CVSSPGQGNGYTF.

The chain uses TRBV6-5 and TRBJ1-6; 7 bases agree with TRBD1. The V gene's germline CDR1 is MNHEY and CDR2 SVGAGI. This CDR3 is 14 amino acids long. J was trimmed by 7 bases and V by 5 bases; bases with no gene match: 5. The CDR3 loop reads CASSRQGWNSPLHF. DNA for the CDR3: TGTGCCAGCAGTCGACAGGGTTGGAATTCACCCCTCCACTTT.

This chain connects TRBV19 to TRBJ1-1; possibly TRBD1 for D (5 bases). CDR3 size: 17 residues. Trimming cost V 3 bases and J 1 base, with 18 bases left between them. CDR1 LNHDA and CDR2 SQIVND come from the germline V gene (reference sequence). The CDR3 sequence: CASSIDRYMIGNTEAFF. CDR3 coding DNA: TGTGCCAGTAGTATTGACAGATACATGATTGGGAACACTGAAGCTTTCTTT.

V is TRBV6-5 and J is TRBJ1-2; TRBD1 matches 7 bases. The CDR3 consists of 13 residues. Per germline, CDR1 MNHEY and CDR2 SVGAGI. The trim removed 6 bases at V and 3 bases at J, leaving 4 bases unmatched. CDR3 region: CASRTGTYYGYTF. DNA for the CDR3: TGTGCCAGCAGGACAGGGACTTACTATGGCTACACCTTC.

This clone was observed once. The CDR3 DNA follows: TGTGCCAGTTCGGGACTTCCAGACTACGAGCAGTACTTC. It translates to CASSGLPDYEQYF. The rearrangement links TRBV27 to TRBJ2-7; a weak D match, TRBD2 (6 bases). CDR1 MNHEY and CDR2 SMNVEV come from the germline V gene (reference sequence). This CDR3 spans 13 amino acids. The V end was cut by 9 bases, the J end by 3 bases, with 15 bases between.

The count of this clone is one. This chain connects TRBV5-6 to TRBJ1-6; 9 bases match TRBD1. The length of the CDR3 is 15 residues. J lost 5 bases, V lost 2 bases, and 2 bases had no gene match. Germline-derived CDR1 and CDR2 are SGHDT and YYEEEE. CDR3 amino acids: CASSFTGGDNSPLHF. The CDR3 bases are TGTGCCAGCAGCTTTACAGGGGGCGATAATTCACCCCTCCACTTT.